This TCR beta chain was identified during a study of sequential checkpoint blockade in melanoma. Study-level information: Patients were randomized 1:1 to nivolumab-then-ipilimumab or ipilimumab-then-nivolumab first-line. Maintenance nivolumab came after either treatment sequence.

Generated by immunoSEQ multiplex PCR, the TCRdb table keeps only in-frame clones and is missing some. Altogether 9,500 to 15,000 clones are present, 70% to 85% being singletons, with the ten largest covering 7% to 8.5%. Treatment given: randomized to nivolumab then ipilimumab (arm A) or the reverse (arm B). Patients had received no earlier DNA-damaging chemotherapy. Germline V gives CDR1 SGHDT, CDR2 YYEEEE. The J segment lost 7 bases and the V segment lost 6 bases, leaving 17 bases of the junction unmatched. The CDR3 contains 16 residues. The material was CD8+ T cells sorted from blood (inferred from file names), obtained from a patient given nivolumab and ipilimumab in sequence. This chain joins TRBV5-6 and TRBJ1-2, with 8 bases that match TRBD1. The clonotype was recovered from a human donor with melanoma. CDR3 sequence: CASTLLLGQAGGGYTF. The CDR3 DNA sequence: TGTGCCAGCACCCTCCTATTGGGACAGGCCGGGGGTGGCTACACCTTC.